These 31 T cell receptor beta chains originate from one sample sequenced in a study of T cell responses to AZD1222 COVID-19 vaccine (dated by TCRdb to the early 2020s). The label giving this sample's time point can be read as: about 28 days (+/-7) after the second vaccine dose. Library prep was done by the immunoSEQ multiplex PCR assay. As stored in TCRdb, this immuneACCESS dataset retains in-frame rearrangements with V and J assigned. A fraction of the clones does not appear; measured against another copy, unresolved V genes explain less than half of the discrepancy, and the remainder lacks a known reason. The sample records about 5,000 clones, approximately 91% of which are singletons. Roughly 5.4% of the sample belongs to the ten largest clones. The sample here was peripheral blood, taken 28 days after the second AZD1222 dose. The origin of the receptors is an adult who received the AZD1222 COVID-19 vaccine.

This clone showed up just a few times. For the CDR3, the DNA is TGTGCCAGCTCACCAGTCGGGGGGTCGGAGACCCAGTACTTC. Protein sequence: CASSPVGGSETQYF. This chain joins TRBV18 and TRBJ2-5, with TRBD2 matching over 7 bases. Losses at the gene ends were 2 bases for V and 5 bases for J; bases not matched to a gene: 5. CDR3 length equals 14 residues. Germline values: CDR1 KGHSH, CDR2 LQKENI.

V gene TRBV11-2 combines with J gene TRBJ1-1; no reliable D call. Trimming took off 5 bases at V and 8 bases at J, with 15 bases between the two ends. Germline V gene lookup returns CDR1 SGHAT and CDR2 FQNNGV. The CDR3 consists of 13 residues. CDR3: CASSQFRGGEAFF. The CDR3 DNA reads TGTGCCAGCAGCCAGTTTCGGGGAGGCGAAGCTTTCTTT.

The DNA of the CDR3 is TGTGCCAGCAGCCCGTACAGGGGTAATTCACCCCTCCACTTT. Encoded protein: CASSPYRGNSPLHF. This rearrangement joins TRBV14 to TRBJ1-6; 7 nucleotides match TRBD1. Germline CDR1 and CDR2: SGHDN and FVKESK. J was trimmed by 6 bases and V by 4 bases; bases with no gene match: 3. The CDR3 runs to 14 residues.

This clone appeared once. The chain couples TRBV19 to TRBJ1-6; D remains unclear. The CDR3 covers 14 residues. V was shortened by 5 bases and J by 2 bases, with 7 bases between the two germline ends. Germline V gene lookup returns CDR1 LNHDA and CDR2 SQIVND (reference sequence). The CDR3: CASSRQPYNSPLHF. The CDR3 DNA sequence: TGTGCCAGTAGTCGGCAGCCCTATAATTCACCCCTCCACTTT.

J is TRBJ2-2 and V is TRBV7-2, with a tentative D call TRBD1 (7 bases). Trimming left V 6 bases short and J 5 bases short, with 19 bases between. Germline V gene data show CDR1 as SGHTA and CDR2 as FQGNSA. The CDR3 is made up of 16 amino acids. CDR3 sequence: CASRSGGRGRTGELFF. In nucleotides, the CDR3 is TGTGCCAGCAGGTCCGGGGGTAGGGGGCGAACCGGGGAGCTGTTTTTT.

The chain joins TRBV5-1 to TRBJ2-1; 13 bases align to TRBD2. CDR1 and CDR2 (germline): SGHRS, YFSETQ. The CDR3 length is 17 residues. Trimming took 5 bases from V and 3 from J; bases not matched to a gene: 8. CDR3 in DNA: TGCGCCAGCAGTTACGGGACTAGCGGGGCCTTCTACAATGAGCAGTTCTTC. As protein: CASSYGTSGAFYNEQFF. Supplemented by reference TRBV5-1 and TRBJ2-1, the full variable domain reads KAGVTQTPRYLIKTRGQQVTLSCSPISGHRSVSWYQQTPGQGLQFLFEYFSETQRNKGNFPGRFSGRQFSNSRSEMNVSTLELGDSALYLCASSYGTSGAFYNEQFFGPGTRLTVL.

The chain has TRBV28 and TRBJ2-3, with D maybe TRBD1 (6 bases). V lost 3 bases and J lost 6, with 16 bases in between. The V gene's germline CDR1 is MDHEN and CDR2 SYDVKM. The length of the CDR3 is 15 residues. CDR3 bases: TGTGCCAGCAGTTTTGTACAGGGTAAAGCCGATACGCAGTATTTT. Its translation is CASSFVQGKADTQYF.

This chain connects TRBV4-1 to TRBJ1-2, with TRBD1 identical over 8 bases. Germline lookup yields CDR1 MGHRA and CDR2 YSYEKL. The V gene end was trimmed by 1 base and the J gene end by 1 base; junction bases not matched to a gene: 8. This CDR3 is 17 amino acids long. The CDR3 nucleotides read TGCGCCAGCAGCCAAGTGGGTTCAGGGGGCCTTAACTATGGCTACACCTTC. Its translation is CASSQVGSGGLNYGYTF.

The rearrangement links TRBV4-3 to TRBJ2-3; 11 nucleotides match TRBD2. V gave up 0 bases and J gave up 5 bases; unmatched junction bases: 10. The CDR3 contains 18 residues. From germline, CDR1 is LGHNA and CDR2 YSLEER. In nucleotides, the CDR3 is TGCGCCAGCAGCCAAGATTTGGTAGCGGGAGGGCGTGTAGATACGCAGTATTTT. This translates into CASSQDLVAGGRVDTQYF.

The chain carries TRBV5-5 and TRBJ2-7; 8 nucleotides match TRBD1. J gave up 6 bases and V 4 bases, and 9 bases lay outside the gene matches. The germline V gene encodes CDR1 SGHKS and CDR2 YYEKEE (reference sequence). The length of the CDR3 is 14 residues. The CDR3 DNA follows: TGTGCCAGCAGCCCCGGACAGGGACGGTCCGAGCAGTACTTC. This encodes CASSPGQGRSEQYF. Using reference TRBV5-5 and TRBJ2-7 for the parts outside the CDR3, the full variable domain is DAGVTQSPTHLIKTRGQQVTLRCSPISGHKSVSWYQQVLGQGPQFIFQYYEKEERGRGNFPDRFSARQFPNYSSELNVNALLLGDSALYLCASSPGQGRSEQYFGPGTRLTVT.

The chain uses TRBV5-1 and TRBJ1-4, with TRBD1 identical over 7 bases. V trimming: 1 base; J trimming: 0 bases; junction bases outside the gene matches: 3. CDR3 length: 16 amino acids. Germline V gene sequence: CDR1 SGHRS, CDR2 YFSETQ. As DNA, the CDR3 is TGCGCCAGCAGCTTGTCTGGGACAGCAACTAATGAAAAACTGTTTTTT. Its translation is CASSLSGTATNEKLFF.

This chain's CDR3 is CASSFGLNTEAFF. DNA for the CDR3: TGTGCCAGCAGTTTCGGTCTGAACACTGAAGCTTTCTTT. This chain links TRBV28 with TRBJ1-1; D gene ambiguous. The CDR3 length is 13 residues. The V and J ends lost 3 bases and 0 bases respectively, with 5 bases between them. CDR1 MDHEN and CDR2 SYDVKM come from the germline V gene.

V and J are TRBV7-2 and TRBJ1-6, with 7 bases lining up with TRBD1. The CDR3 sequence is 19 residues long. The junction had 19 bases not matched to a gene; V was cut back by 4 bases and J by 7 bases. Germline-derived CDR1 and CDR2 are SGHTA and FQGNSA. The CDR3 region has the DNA TGTGCCAGCAGCTCACAAAGACAGGGTGGAGGGGGGAGGAATTCACCCCTCCACTTT. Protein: CASSSQRQGGGGRNSPLHF. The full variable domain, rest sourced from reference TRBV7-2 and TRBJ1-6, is GAGVSQSPSNKVTEKGKDVELRCDPISGHTALYWYRQSLGQGLEFLIYFQGNSAPDKSGLPSDRFSAERTGGSVSTLTIQRTQQEDSAVYLCASSSQRQGGGGRNSPLHFGNGTRLTVT.

Here the CDR3 DNA reads TGTGCCAGCAGCAAAGTTGACGGGAGGGGGACCTACGAGCAGTACTTC. Its protein is CASSKVDGRGTYEQYF. This rearrangement joins TRBV21-1 to TRBJ2-7; TRBD2, the table's D call, lacks a check against the DNA. TRBV21-1 represents a pseudogene. There are 16 residues in the CDR3.

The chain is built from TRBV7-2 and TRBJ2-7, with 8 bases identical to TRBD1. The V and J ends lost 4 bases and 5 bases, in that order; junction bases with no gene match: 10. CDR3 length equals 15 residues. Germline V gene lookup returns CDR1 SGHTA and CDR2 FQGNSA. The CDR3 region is CASSSQQGVGHEQYF. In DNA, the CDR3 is TGTGCCAGCAGCTCACAACAGGGGGTCGGGCACGAGCAGTACTTC.

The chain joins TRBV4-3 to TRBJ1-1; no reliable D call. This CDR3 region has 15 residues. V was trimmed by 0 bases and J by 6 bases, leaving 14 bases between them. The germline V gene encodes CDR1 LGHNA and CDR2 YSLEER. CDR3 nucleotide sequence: TGCGCCAGCAGCCAAGATCGCGGGTATGACGCTGAAGCTTTCTTT. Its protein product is CASSQDRGYDAEAFF.

The CDR3 DNA reads TGTGCCAGCAGGAACCATAGGACAGGGTATGGCTACACCTTC. It specifies CASRNHRTGYGYTF. The genes are TRBV2 and TRBJ1-2; TRBD1 matches 8 bases. CDR3 length: 14 amino acids. Germline CDR1 and CDR2: SNHLY and FYNNEI. V lost 6 bases, J lost 5 bases, and 8 bases stayed unmatched.

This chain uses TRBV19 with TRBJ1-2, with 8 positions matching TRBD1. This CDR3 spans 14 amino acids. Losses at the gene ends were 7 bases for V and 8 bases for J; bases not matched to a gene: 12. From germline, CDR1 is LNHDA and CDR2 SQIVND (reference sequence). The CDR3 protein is CASTISPGGEGYTF. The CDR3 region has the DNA TGTGCCAGTACCATAAGCCCAGGGGGCGAAGGCTACACCTTC.

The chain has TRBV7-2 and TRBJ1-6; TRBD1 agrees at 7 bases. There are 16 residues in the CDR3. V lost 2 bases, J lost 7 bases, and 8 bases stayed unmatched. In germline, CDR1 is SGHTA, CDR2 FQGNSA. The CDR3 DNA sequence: TGTGCCAGCAGCTTAAGGGGGCAGGGAGGGAATTCACCCCTCCACTTT. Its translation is CASSLRGQGGNSPLHF.

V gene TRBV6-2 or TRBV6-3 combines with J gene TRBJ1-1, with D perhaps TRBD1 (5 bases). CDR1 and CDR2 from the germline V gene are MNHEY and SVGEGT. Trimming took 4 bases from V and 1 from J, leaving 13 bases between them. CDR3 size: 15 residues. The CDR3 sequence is CASSSGGTANTEAFF. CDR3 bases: TGTGCCAGCAGTTCAGGCGGGACGGCGAACACTGAAGCTTTCTTT.

The CDR3 bases are TGTGCCACCAGCAGCGGGGGGGGCAATCAGCCCCAGCATTTT. It is translated as CATSSGGGNQPQHF. The genes are TRBV15 and TRBJ1-5; possibly TRBD1 for D (5 bases). V was trimmed by 3 bases and J by 2 bases, leaving 8 bases between them. CDR3 size: 14 residues. Germline V gene sequence: CDR1 LNHNV, CDR2 YYDKDF (reference sequence).

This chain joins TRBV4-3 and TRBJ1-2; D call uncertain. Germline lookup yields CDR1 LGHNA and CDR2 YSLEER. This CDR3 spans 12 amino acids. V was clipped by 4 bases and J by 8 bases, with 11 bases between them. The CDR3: CASSPSLGGYTF. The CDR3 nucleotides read TGCGCCAGCAGCCCCTCCCTAGGGGGCTACACCTTC.

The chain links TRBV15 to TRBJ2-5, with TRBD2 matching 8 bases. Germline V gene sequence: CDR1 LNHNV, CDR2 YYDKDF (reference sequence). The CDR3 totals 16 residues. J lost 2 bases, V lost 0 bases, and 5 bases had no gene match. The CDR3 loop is CATSRDLTGGQETQYF. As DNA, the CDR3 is TGTGCCACCAGCAGAGATTTAACGGGAGGGCAAGAGACCCAGTACTTC.

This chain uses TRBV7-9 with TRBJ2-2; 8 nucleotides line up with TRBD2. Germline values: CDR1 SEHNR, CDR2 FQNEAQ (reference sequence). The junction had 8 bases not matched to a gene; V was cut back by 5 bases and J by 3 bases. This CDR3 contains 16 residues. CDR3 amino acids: CASSRGLGFYTGELFF. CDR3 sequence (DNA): TGTGCCAGCAGCAGGGGACTAGGCTTTTACACCGGGGAGCTGTTTTTT.

CDR3 sequence: CASSNRGTGANVLTF. The CDR3, as DNA: TGTGCCAGCAGTAACAGGGGCACTGGGGCCAACGTCCTGACTTTC. The V and J genes are TRBV28 and TRBJ2-6; 7 bases are a match to TRBD1. V lost 5 bases to trimming and J lost 2 bases; unmatched junction nucleotides: 3. Germline CDR1 and CDR2: MDHEN and SYDVKM. This CDR3 is built from 15 residues.

The CDR3 is CASSLAQRNTGELFF. CDR3 sequence (DNA): TGTGCCAGCAGCTTAGCACAGAGGAACACCGGGGAGCTGTTTTTT. V and J are TRBV7-2 and TRBJ2-2; no clear D. The germline V gene has CDR1 SGHTA and CDR2 FQGNSA. Trimming took 0 bases from V and 1 from J, leaving 6 bases between them. CDR3 size: 15 residues.

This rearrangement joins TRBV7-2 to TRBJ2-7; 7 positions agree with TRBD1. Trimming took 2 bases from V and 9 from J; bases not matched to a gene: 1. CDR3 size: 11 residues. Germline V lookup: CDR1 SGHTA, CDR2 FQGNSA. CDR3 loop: CASSLQGVQYF. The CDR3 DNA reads TGTGCCAGCAGCTTACAGGGGGTGCAGTACTTC.

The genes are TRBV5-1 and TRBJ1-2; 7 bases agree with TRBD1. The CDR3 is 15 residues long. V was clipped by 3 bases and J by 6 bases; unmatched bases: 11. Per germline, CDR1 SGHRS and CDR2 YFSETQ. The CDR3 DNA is TGCGCCAGCAGCTCCGGACAGGCACCGGCCGATGGCTACACCTTC. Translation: CASSSGQAPADGYTF. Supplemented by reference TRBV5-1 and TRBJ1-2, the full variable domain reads KAGVTQTPRYLIKTRGQQVTLSCSPISGHRSVSWYQQTPGQGLQFLFEYFSETQRNKGNFPGRFSGRQFSNSRSEMNVSTLELGDSALYLCASSSGQAPADGYTFGSGTRLTVV.

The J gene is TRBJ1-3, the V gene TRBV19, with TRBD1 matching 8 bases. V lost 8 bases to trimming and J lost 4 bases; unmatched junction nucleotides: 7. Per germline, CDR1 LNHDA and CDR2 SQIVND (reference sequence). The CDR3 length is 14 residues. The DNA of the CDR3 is TGTGCCAGTGCGAACCGACAGGGGGGAAACACCATATATTTT. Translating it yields CASANRQGGNTIYF.

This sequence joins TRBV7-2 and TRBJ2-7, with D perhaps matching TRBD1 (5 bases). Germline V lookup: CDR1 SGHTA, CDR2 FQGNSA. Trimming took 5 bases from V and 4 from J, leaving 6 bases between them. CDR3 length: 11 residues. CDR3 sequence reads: CASSPGYEQYF. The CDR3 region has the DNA TGTGCCAGCAGCCCAGGGTACGAGCAGTACTTC.

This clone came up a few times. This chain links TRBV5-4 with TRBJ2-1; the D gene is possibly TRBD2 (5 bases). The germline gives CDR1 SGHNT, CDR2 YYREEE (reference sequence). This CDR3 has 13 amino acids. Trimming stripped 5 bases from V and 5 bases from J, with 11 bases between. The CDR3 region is CASRPGTHNEQFF. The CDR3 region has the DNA TGTGCCAGCAGGCCGGGAACCCACAATGAGCAGTTCTTC.